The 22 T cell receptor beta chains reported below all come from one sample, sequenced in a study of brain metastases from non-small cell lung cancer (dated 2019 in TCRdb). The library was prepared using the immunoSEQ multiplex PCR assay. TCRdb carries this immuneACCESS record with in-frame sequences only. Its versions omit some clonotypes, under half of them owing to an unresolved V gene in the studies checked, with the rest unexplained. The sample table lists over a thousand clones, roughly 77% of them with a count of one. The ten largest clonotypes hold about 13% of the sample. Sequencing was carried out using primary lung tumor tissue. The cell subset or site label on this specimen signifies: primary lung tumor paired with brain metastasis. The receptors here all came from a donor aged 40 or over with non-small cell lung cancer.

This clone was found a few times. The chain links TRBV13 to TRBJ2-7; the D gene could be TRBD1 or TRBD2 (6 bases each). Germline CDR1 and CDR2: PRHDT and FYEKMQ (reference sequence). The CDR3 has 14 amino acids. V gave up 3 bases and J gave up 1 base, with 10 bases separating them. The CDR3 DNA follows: TGTGCCAGCAGCTTCGCGGGACAATCCTACGAGCAGTACTTC. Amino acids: CASSFAGQSYEQYF.

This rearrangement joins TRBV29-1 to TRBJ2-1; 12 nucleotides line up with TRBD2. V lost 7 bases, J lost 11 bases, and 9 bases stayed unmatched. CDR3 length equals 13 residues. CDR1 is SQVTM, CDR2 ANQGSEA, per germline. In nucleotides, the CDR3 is TGCAGCGCAACTAGCGGGGGGCAAAATAAGCAGTTCTTC. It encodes CSATSGGQNKQFF.

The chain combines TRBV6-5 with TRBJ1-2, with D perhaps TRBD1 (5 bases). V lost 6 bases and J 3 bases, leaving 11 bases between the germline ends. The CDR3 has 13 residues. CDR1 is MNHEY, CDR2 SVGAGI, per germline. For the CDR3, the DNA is TGTGCCAGCAGGATAGACAGTTACTATGGCTACACCTTC. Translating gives CASRIDSYYGYTF.

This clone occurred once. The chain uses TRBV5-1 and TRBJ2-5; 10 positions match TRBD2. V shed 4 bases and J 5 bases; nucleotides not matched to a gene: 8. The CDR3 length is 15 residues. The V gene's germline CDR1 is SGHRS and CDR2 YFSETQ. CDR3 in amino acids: CASSPGLAAWETQYF. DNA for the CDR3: TGCGCCAGCAGCCCCGGACTAGCGGCCTGGGAGACCCAGTACTTC.

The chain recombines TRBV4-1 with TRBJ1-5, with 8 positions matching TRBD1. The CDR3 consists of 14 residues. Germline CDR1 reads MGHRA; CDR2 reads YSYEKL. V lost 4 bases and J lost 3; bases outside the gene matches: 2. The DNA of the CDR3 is TGCGCCAGCAGCCGGACAGGGAACAATCAGCCCCAGCATTTT. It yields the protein CASSRTGNNQPQHF.

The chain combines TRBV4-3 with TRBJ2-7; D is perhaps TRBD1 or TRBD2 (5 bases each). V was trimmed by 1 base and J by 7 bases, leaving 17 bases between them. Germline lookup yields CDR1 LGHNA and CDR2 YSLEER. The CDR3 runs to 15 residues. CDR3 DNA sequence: TGCGCCAGCAGCCAAGGCTTTGGGGGACGTTGGGAGCAGTACTTC. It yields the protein CASSQGFGGRWEQYF.

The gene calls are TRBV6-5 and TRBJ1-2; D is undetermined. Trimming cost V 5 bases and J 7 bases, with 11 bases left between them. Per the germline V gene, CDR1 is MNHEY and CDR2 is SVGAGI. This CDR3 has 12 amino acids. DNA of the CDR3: TGTGCCAGCAGTCTAGATAGGGTTGGCTACACCTTC. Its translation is CASSLDRVGYTF.

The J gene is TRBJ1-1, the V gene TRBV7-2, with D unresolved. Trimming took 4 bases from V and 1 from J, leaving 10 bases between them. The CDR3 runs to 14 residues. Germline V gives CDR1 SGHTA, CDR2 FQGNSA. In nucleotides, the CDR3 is TGTGCCAGCAGCTATTTACCGGAGAACACTGAAGCTTTCTTT. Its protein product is CASSYLPENTEAFF.

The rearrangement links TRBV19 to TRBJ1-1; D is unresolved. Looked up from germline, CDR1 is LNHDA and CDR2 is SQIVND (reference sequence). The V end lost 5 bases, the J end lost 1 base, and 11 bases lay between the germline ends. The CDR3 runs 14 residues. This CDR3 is CASSPHIGNTEAFF. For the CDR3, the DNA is TGTGCCAGTAGTCCGCATATCGGGAACACTGAAGCTTTCTTT.

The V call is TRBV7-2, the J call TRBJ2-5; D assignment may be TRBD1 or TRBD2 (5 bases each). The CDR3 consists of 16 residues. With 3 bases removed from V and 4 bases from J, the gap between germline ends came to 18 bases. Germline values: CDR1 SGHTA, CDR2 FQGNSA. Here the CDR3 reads CASSFGGTPRRETQYF. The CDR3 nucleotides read TGTGCCAGCAGCTTTGGTGGGACCCCGAGGAGAGAGACCCAGTACTTC.

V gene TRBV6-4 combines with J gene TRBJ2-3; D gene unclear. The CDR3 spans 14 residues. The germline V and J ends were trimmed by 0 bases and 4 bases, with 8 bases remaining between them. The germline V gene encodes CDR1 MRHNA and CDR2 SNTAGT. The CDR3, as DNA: TGTGCCAGCAGTGACTCTAGCACCGCAGATACGCAGTATTTT. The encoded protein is CASSDSSTADTQYF.

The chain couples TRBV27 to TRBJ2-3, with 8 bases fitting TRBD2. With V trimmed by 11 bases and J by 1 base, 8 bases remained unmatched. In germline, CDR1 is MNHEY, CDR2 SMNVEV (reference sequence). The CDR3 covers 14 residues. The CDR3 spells CASAAGRGTDTQYF. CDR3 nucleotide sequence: TGTGCCTCAGCAGCCGGGAGGGGCACAGATACGCAGTATTTT.

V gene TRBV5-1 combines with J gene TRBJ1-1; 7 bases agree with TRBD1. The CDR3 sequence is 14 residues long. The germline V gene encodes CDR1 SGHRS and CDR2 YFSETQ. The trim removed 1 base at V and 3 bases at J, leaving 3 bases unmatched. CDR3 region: CASSLTGDYTEAFF. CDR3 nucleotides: TGCGCCAGCAGCTTGACAGGGGACTACACTGAAGCTTTCTTT.

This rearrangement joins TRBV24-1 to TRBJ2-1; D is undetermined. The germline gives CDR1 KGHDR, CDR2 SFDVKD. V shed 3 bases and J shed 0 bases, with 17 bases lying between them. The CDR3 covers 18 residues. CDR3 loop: CATSDSVVDVFSYNEQFF. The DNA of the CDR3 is TGTGCCACCAGTGATAGTGTCGTCGACGTCTTCTCCTACAATGAGCAGTTCTTC.

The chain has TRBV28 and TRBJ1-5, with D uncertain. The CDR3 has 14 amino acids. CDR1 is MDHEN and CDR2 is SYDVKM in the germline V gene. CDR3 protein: CASWESTGNQPQHF. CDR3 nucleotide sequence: TGTGCTTCGTGGGAGAGTACGGGCAATCAGCCCCAGCATTTT.

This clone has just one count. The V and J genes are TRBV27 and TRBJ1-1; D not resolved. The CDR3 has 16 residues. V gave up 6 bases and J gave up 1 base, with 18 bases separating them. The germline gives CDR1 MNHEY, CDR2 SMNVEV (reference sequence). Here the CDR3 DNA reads TGTGCCAGCAGACCCAGGCGGGGTACCTCGAACACTGAAGCTTTCTTT. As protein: CASRPRRGTSNTEAFF.

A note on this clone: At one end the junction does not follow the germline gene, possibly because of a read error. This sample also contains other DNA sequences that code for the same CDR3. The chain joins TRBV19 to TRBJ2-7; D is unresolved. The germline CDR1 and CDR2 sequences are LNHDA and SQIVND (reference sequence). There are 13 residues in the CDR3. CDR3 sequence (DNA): TGTGCCAGTAGTATATTAGCAGGTGACGAGCAGTATTTC. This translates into CASSILAGDEQYF.

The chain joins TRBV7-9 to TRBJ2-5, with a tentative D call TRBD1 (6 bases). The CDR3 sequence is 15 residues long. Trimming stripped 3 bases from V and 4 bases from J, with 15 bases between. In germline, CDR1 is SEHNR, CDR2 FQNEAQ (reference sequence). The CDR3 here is CASSFKGRGRETQYF. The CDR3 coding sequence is TGTGCCAGCAGCTTTAAGGGCAGGGGTCGAGAGACCCAGTACTTC.

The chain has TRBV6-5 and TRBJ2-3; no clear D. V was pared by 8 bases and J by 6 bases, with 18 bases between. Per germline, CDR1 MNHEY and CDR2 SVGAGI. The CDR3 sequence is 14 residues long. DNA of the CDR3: TGTGCCAGCTCCCCCCGGCATAAGGTCGATACGCAGTATTTT. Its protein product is CASSPRHKVDTQYF.

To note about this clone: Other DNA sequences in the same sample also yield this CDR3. CDR3 sequence (DNA): TGTGCCAGCAACAACCCCGGGACAGACAATCAGCCCCAGCATTTT. This encodes CASNNPGTDNQPQHF. The chain carries TRBV6-6 and TRBJ1-5, with 7 nucleotides matching TRBD1. V shed 7 bases, J shed 3 bases, and the junction held 9 bases outside the gene matches. Germline CDR1 MNHNY, CDR2 SVGAGI (reference sequence). The CDR3 has 15 amino acids.

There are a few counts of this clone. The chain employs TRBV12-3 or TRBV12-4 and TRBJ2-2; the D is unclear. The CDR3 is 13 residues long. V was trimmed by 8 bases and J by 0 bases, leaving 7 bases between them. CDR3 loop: CASVAPNTGELFF. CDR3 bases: TGTGCCAGCGTTGCCCCGAACACCGGGGAGCTGTTTTTT.

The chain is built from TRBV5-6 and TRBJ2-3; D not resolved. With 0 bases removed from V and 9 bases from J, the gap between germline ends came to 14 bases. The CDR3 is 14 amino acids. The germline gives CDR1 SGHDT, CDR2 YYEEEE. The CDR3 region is CASSLERTVKTQYF. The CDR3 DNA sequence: TGTGCCAGCAGCTTGGAACGGACCGTTAAGACGCAGTATTTT. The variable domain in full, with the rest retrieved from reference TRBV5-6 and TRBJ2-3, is DAGVTQSPTHLIKTRGQQVTLRCSPKSGHDTVSWYQQALGQGPQFIFQYYEEEERQRGNFPDRFSGHQFPNYSSELNVNALLLGDSALYLCASSLERTVKTQYFGPGTRLTVL.